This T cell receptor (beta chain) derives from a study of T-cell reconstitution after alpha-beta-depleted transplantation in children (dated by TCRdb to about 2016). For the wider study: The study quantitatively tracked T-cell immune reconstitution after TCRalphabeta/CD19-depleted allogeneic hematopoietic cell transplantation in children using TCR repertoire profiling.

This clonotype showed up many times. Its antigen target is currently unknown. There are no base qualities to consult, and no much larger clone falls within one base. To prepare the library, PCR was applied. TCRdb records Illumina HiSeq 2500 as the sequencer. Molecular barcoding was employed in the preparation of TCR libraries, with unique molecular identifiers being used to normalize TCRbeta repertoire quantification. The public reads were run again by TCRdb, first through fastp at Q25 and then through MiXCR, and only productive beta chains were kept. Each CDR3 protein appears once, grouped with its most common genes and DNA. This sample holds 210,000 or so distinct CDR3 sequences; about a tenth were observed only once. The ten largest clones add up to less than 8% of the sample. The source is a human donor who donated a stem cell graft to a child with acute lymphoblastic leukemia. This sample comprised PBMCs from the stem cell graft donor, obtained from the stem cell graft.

The encoded CDR3 is CSVDRGHEQFF. The nucleotides are TGCAGCGTTGACCGGGGTCATGAGCAGTTCTTC. The V gene is TRBV29-1 and the J gene is TRBJ2-1; 5 matching bases give a weak D call of TRBD2. Including cysteine and phenylalanine, the CDR3 has 11 amino acids. The retained sequence is limited to the CDR3, 33 bases, with the frame set at the first base. CDR1 and CDR2 are read off the germline V gene as SQVTM and ANQGSEA. V is reduced by 3 bases and J by 8 bases, leaving a spacing of 8 bases between them.